Shown below are 29 T cell receptor beta chains from a single sample sequenced in a study of cytomegalovirus exposure and HLA in healthy donors. Primers for the PCR totalled 60 Vbeta and 13 Jbeta. The assay was immunoSEQ multiplex PCR, and TCRdb's table has in-frame clones only and misses some. The sample includes some 150,000 clones, roughly 89% of them seen just once. Sequenced: PBMCs. These receptors came from a woman between 25 and 40 years old in good health and CMV-seronegative.

The J gene is TRBJ2-3, the V gene TRBV7-3, with D unresolved. Germline V gene sequence: CDR1 SGHTA, CDR2 FQGTGA. The V and J ends lost 2 bases and 1 base respectively, with 13 bases between them. This CDR3 contains 16 residues. CDR3 in DNA: TGTGCCAGCAGCTTAGGAGTTGAGAGGCGCACAGATACGCAGTATTTT. Protein product: CASSLGVERRTDTQYF.

The chain combines TRBV18 with TRBJ1-1; D remains ambiguous. The CDR3 has 15 amino acids. The V gene's germline CDR1 is KGHSH and CDR2 LQKENI. V lost 3 bases and J 5 bases, leaving 16 bases between the germline ends. CDR3: CASSPYGITGTEAFF. The CDR3 DNA sequence: TGTGCCAGCTCACCGTATGGCATCACGGGGACTGAAGCTTTCTTT. Full variable domain (outside the CDR3, taken from reference TRBV18 and TRBJ1-1): NAGVMQNPRHLVRRRGQEARLRCSPMKGHSHVYWYRQLPEEGLKFMVYLQKENIIDESGMPKERFSAEFPKEGPSILRIQQVVRGDSAAYFCASSPYGITGTEAFFGQGTRLTVV.

The chain employs TRBV4-1 and TRBJ2-7; 10 bases are a match to TRBD1. CDR3 length equals 14 residues. The V gene end was trimmed by 4 bases and the J gene end by 5 bases; junction bases not matched to a gene: 5. Germline V gene sequence: CDR1 MGHRA, CDR2 YSYEKL. CDR3 sequence: CASSPRQGADEQYF. The CDR3 region has the DNA TGCGCCAGCAGCCCCCGACAGGGGGCGGACGAGCAGTACTTC.

This clone was found once. V is TRBV5-1 and J is TRBJ2-5; TRBD1 matches at 9 bases. The J segment lost 3 bases and the V segment lost 3 bases, leaving 9 bases of the junction unmatched. The CDR3 extends over 16 amino acids. The germline gives CDR1 SGHRS, CDR2 YFSETQ. CDR3 coding DNA: TGCGCCAGCAGCTCCTCTATGGGACAGGGAGAAGAGACCCAGTACTTC. It yields the protein CASSSSMGQGEETQYF.

The count of this clone is one. The rearrangement links TRBV28 to TRBJ2-1, with 10 nucleotides matching TRBD1. There are 15 residues in the CDR3. In germline, CDR1 is MDHEN, CDR2 SYDVKM. V gave up 6 bases and J gave up 2 bases; unmatched junction bases: 4. This CDR3 reads CASRIDRGPYNEQFF. The CDR3 coding sequence is TGTGCCAGCAGGATTGACAGGGGGCCCTACAATGAGCAGTTCTTC.

The rearrangement links TRBV30 to TRBJ2-7; perhaps TRBD1 as D (5 bases). V lost 7 bases and J 4 bases, leaving 14 bases between the germline ends. The CDR3 contains 12 residues. Germline lookup yields CDR1 GTSNPN and CDR2 SVGIG (reference sequence). CDR3 in DNA: TGTGCCTCGAATCAGGGTGGGTACGAGCAGTACTTC. It yields the protein CASNQGGYEQYF.

V usage is TRBV5-1 and J usage is TRBJ2-5, with unresolved D. The CDR3 runs 15 residues. Germline CDR1 SGHRS, CDR2 YFSETQ. V was pared by 4 bases and J by 2 bases, with 15 bases between. The CDR3 region has the DNA TGCGCCAGCAGCCCCGTCGTGGCACGTCAAGAGACCCAGTACTTC. It codes for CASSPVVARQETQYF.

This chain uses TRBV5-1 with TRBJ2-5, with 7 nucleotides matching TRBD1. Germline V gene lookup returns CDR1 SGHRS and CDR2 YFSETQ. V was clipped by 3 bases and J by 5 bases; unmatched bases: 7. This CDR3 comprises 14 residues. The CDR3 DNA follows: TGCGCCAGCAGCTATTCGACGGGACAGGAGACCCAGTACTTC. Its protein product is CASSYSTGQETQYF.

This chain links TRBV19 with TRBJ1-1; a weak D match, TRBD1 (5 bases). Trimming pared 1 base from V and 5 bases from J, leaving 17 bases between. This CDR3 region has 16 residues. CDR1 and CDR2 from the germline V gene are LNHDA and SQIVND (reference sequence). The DNA of the CDR3 is TGTGCCAGTAGTATAGTAAGGGAGGGGCGGTCGACTGAAGCTTTCTTT. Its translation is CASSIVREGRSTEAFF.

V gene TRBV7-9 combines with J gene TRBJ1-6; 9 bases map to TRBD1. The CDR3 is 18 amino acids. The V gene end was trimmed by 4 bases and the J gene end by 4 bases; junction bases not matched to a gene: 11. The germline CDR1 and CDR2 sequences are SEHNR and FQNEAQ (reference sequence). For the CDR3, the DNA is TGTGCCAGCAGCTCCCTTAAACGGACAGGGGCTTATAATTCACCCCTCCACTTT. The encoded protein is CASSSLKRTGAYNSPLHF.

This sequence joins TRBV27 and TRBJ1-4; the D gene is possibly TRBD1 (5 bases). The germline V and J ends were trimmed by 5 bases and 3 bases, with 19 bases remaining between them. The CDR3 is 17 amino acids. Germline V lookup: CDR1 MNHEY, CDR2 SMNVEV (reference sequence). CDR3 coding DNA: TGTGCCAGCAGTCCCAATACTCAGACAGACCCTAATGAAAAACTGTTTTTT. The encoded protein is CASSPNTQTDPNEKLFF.

V gene TRBV28 combines with J gene TRBJ1-2; tentatively, D is TRBD1 (6 bases). From germline, CDR1 is MDHEN and CDR2 SYDVKM. V lost 5 bases and J lost 4, with 14 bases in between. The CDR3 is 14 amino acids. The CDR3 region is CASSTRGPSYGYTF. The DNA for the CDR3 is TGTGCCAGCAGTACCAGGGGTCCTAGCTATGGCTACACCTTC.

The chain recombines TRBV29-1 with TRBJ1-2, with TRBD1 identical over 7 bases. This CDR3 is built from 12 residues. V shed 7 bases and J 3 bases; nucleotides not matched to a gene: 5. Germline-derived CDR1 and CDR2 are SQVTM and ANQGSEA. The CDR3 DNA reads TGCAGCGCACGGACAGGAGACTATGGCTACACCTTC. Amino acid sequence: CSARTGDYGYTF.

DNA of the CDR3: TGCGCCAGCAGCTTGGCCCTGGGAAAAGGGGGCTATGGCTACACCTTC. Its translation is CASSLALGKGGYGYTF. The chain couples TRBV5-1 to TRBJ1-2, with a possible D match to TRBD1 (6 bases). The CDR3 is made up of 16 amino acids. Germline V gene sequence: CDR1 SGHRS, CDR2 YFSETQ. Trimming took off 0 bases at V and 4 bases at J, with 16 bases between the two ends.

The V call is TRBV18, the J call TRBJ2-7, with a weak D call TRBD2 (6 bases). Looked up from germline, CDR1 is KGHSH and CDR2 is LQKENI. The CDR3 runs to 12 residues. Trimming left V 3 bases short and J 5 bases short, with 8 bases between. CDR3 DNA sequence: TGTGCCAGCTCACCCCGGGAGCACGAGCAGTACTTC. It translates to CASSPREHEQYF.

The chain joins TRBV4-1 to TRBJ2-1, with D maybe TRBD1 (6 bases). With 4 bases removed from V and 6 bases from J, the gap between germline ends came to 10 bases. CDR1 is MGHRA, CDR2 YSYEKL, per germline. The CDR3 contains 13 residues. The CDR3 loop is CASSPQGFNEQFF. In DNA, the CDR3 is TGCGCCAGCAGCCCACAGGGATTCAATGAGCAGTTCTTC.

This chain joins TRBV5-4 and TRBJ2-5; maybe TRBD1 (5 bases). Germline V gene data show CDR1 as SGHNT and CDR2 as YYREEE (reference sequence). Trimming left V 0 bases short and J 5 bases short, with 8 bases between. CDR3 length equals 13 residues. In DNA form, the CDR3 reads TGTGCCAGCAGCTTGGGGGGCACGGAGACCCAGTACTTC. Translation gives CASSLGGTETQYF.

The chain combines TRBV15 with TRBJ2-5, with a tentative D call TRBD2 (6 bases). The ends were cut back, 3 bases at V and 1 base at J, with 12 bases in the middle. This CDR3 has 15 residues. CDR1 is LNHNV, CDR2 YYDKDF, per germline (reference sequence). This chain's CDR3 is CATSRTRQPQETQYF. The CDR3 DNA is TGTGCCACCAGCAGGACTAGACAGCCCCAAGAGACCCAGTACTTC.

The rearrangement uses TRBV10-2 and TRBJ2-3; no clear D. Germline lookup yields CDR1 WSHSY and CDR2 SAAADI. This CDR3 region has 12 residues. Trimming took off 10 bases at V and 5 bases at J, with 13 bases between the two ends. CDR3: CATQQVEDTQYF. DNA for the CDR3: TGCGCCACCCAGCAGGTTGAAGATACGCAGTATTTT.

The V call is TRBV6-4, the J call TRBJ1-2; D may be TRBD1 (5 bases). The V end was cut by 0 bases, the J end by 3 bases, with 11 bases between. This CDR3 spans 15 amino acids. From germline, CDR1 is MRHNA and CDR2 SNTAGT. CDR3 region: CASSDSPGGDYGYTF. In DNA, the CDR3 is TGTGCCAGCAGTGACTCTCCCGGGGGAGACTATGGCTACACCTTC.

The chain recombines TRBV18 with TRBJ2-7; 11 bases fit TRBD2. The CDR3 spans 14 residues. Losses at the gene ends were 6 bases for V and 4 bases for J; bases not matched to a gene: 5. Germline CDR1 reads KGHSH; CDR2 reads LQKENI. The CDR3 DNA follows: TGTGCCAGCTCCGGGACTAGCGGCTTTTACGAGCAGTACTTC. Its translation: CASSGTSGFYEQYF. Supplemented by reference TRBV18 and TRBJ2-7, the full variable domain reads NAGVMQNPRHLVRRRGQEARLRCSPMKGHSHVYWYRQLPEEGLKFMVYLQKENIIDESGMPKERFSAEFPKEGPSILRIQQVVRGDSAAYFCASSGTSGFYEQYFGPGTRLTVT.

The rearrangement uses TRBV7-9 and TRBJ1-2; TRBD1 might be the D (6 bases). CDR3 size: 15 residues. Trimming left V 4 bases short and J 6 bases short, with 18 bases between. The V gene's germline CDR1 is SEHNR and CDR2 FQNEAQ (reference sequence). CDR3 nucleotide sequence: TGTGCCAGCAGCTCCCCGGGGCAGGGGACAAATGGCTACACCTTC. This encodes CASSSPGQGTNGYTF.

V and J are TRBV7-6 and TRBJ2-3, with D tentatively TRBD2 (7 bases). The V gene's germline CDR1 is SGHVS and CDR2 FNYEAQ. Trimming took 3 bases from V and 4 from J, leaving 17 bases between them. The CDR3 totals 16 residues. The CDR3 reads CASSFQLAGAADTQYF. The CDR3 DNA is TGTGCCAGCAGCTTTCAGTTGGCGGGGGCAGCAGATACGCAGTATTTT.

J is TRBJ2-5 and V is TRBV5-1; 10 nucleotides align to TRBD2. Trimming took 2 bases from V and 3 from J; bases not matched to a gene: 10. Germline V gene sequence: CDR1 SGHRS, CDR2 YFSETQ. CDR3 length equals 17 residues. The CDR3 loop reads CASSFSAPSGGKETQYF. The DNA for the CDR3 is TGCGCCAGCAGCTTCTCGGCCCCTAGCGGGGGAAAAGAGACCCAGTACTTC.

The CDR3 loop is CASRTRWQDGEQYF. The CDR3 DNA sequence: TGTGCCAGTAGAACTAGATGGCAGGACGGCGAGCAGTACTTC. This chain links TRBV19 with TRBJ2-7; TRBD2 is a possible D gene (5 bases). Trimming left V 6 bases short and J 6 bases short, with 18 bases between. CDR3 size: 14 residues. The V gene's germline CDR1 is LNHDA and CDR2 SQIVND (reference sequence). The whole variable domain, remainder taken from reference TRBV19 and TRBJ2-7, is DGGITQSPKYLFRKEGQNVTLSCEQNLNHDAMYWYRQDPGQGLRLIYYSQIVNDFQKGDIAEGYSVSREKKESFPLTVTSAQKNPTAFYLCASRTRWQDGEQYFGPGTRLTVT.

The chain carries TRBV29-1 and TRBJ2-5; TRBD1 is a possible D gene (6 bases). The tail of the sequence fits TRBJ2-7 better, so the J call may be wrong. Looked up from germline, CDR1 is SQVTM and CDR2 is ANQGSEA. This CDR3 contains 15 residues. The CDR3: CSATTGRGYTYEQYF. In DNA form, the CDR3 reads TGCAGCGCCACCACCGGCAGGGGCTATACCTACGAGCAGTACTTC.

The chain is built from TRBV10-3 and TRBJ1-5, with D perhaps matching TRBD1 (5 bases). Looked up from germline, CDR1 is ENHRY and CDR2 is SYGVKD. Trimming shortened V by 6 bases and J by 6 bases, and 15 bases separated the two germline ends. The CDR3 runs 14 residues. DNA of the CDR3: TGTGCCATCAGCAGCCAGGGTTTCGGTCAGCCCCAGCATTTT. Its translation is CAISSQGFGQPQHF.

This rearrangement joins TRBV5-5 to TRBJ2-2, with TRBD2 identical over 9 bases. The CDR3 sequence is 14 residues long. CDR1 is SGHKS, CDR2 YYEKEE, per germline (reference sequence). V shed 0 bases, J shed 8 bases, and the junction held 2 bases outside the gene matches. CDR3 region: CASSLVAGGGELFF. For the CDR3, the DNA is TGTGCCAGCAGCTTGGTCGCGGGAGGGGGGGAGCTGTTTTTT.

The chain uses TRBV18 and TRBJ2-5; 9 nucleotides line up with TRBD1. The CDR3 extends over 15 amino acids. Germline V lookup: CDR1 KGHSH, CDR2 LQKENI. V was clipped by 3 bases and J by 3 bases; unmatched bases: 5. The CDR3 protein is CASSPRTGAEETQYF. CDR3 nucleotides: TGTGCCAGCTCACCGCGGACAGGGGCGGAAGAGACCCAGTACTTC.